The 30 T cell receptor beta chains below were found in one sample sequenced in a study of blood T cell repertoires in COVID-19. Sequencing used immunoSEQ multiplex PCR; TCRdb keeps in-frame clones, though not all of them. Of around 86,000 clones in the sample, more than 75% were seen once. What was sequenced was peripheral blood. These receptors were taken from a human donor in a cohort sampled during active COVID-19.

The V and J genes are TRBV5-1 and TRBJ2-3; 8 bases are shared with TRBD2. V dropped 2 bases and J dropped 1; count of bases not matched to a gene: 6. This CDR3 comprises 16 residues. CDR1 and CDR2 from the germline V gene are SGHRS and YFSETQ. The CDR3 is CASSLEAGGRTDTQYF. The CDR3 DNA reads TGCGCCAGCAGCTTAGAGGCGGGGGGACGCACAGATACGCAGTATTTT.

The rearrangement links TRBV5-1 to TRBJ1-1, with TRBD1 matching 9 bases. Germline V lookup: CDR1 SGHRS, CDR2 YFSETQ. The CDR3 contains 15 residues. The V and J ends lost 3 bases and 4 bases, in that order; junction bases with no gene match: 7. Written as DNA, the CDR3 is TGCGCCAGCAGCTCCAGGACAGGGGAAGGCACTGAAGCTTTCTTT. Protein: CASSSRTGEGTEAFF.

This clone was seen more than once but under ten times. This sequence joins TRBV6-2 or TRBV6-3 and TRBJ1-1; 9 positions agree with TRBD1. Trimming took 6 bases from V and 1 from J; bases not matched to a gene: 27. Germline V gene sequence: CDR1 MNHEY, CDR2 SVGEGT. This CDR3 contains 22 residues. CDR3 sequence (DNA): TGTGCCAGCAGCCAAAGAGTTTCGGGCGGGACAGGGATTCGTCTTGGGAACACTGAAGCTTTCTTT. This translates into CASSQRVSGGTGIRLGNTEAFF.

The CDR3 DNA reads as TGTGCCAGCAGTGGACAGGGTGTATACACCGGGGAGCTGTTTTTT. This translates into CASSGQGVYTGELFF. V and J are TRBV25-1 and TRBJ2-2, with 7 bases matching TRBD1. This CDR3 is 15 amino acids long. The germline V gene encodes CDR1 MGHDK and CDR2 SYGVNS. V shed 4 bases, J shed 3 bases, and the junction held 5 bases outside the gene matches.

The chain carries TRBV29-1 and TRBJ1-1; 12 bases map to TRBD1. Germline V gives CDR1 SQVTM, CDR2 ANQGSEA. The CDR3 is 13 amino acids. V dropped 7 bases and J dropped 1; count of bases not matched to a gene: 1. The CDR3 DNA is TGCAGCGGGGGACAGGGGGCGAACACTGAAGCTTTCTTT. It is translated as CSGGQGANTEAFF.

This clone was seen only once. V and J are TRBV5-6 and TRBJ1-1; TRBD1 is a possible D gene (6 bases). This CDR3 is built from 16 residues. V lost 3 bases and J 3 bases, leaving 18 bases between the germline ends. CDR1 and CDR2 (germline): SGHDT, YYEEEE. The DNA of the CDR3 is TGTGCCAGCAGCTGGAGGTCCGGGACAAGGTACACTGAAGCTTTCTTT. Encoded protein: CASSWRSGTRYTEAFF.

V usage is TRBV15 and J usage is TRBJ1-1; the D gene is possibly TRBD1 (6 bases). Germline assignment: CDR1 LNHNV and CDR2 YYDKDF (reference sequence). CDR3 length: 15 amino acids. Trimming removed 1 base at V and 4 bases at J, with 13 bases between. The CDR3 protein is CATSRAGTGFTEAFF. The CDR3 bases are TGTGCCACCAGCAGAGCGGGAACAGGGTTCACTGAAGCTTTCTTT.

The CDR3 DNA reads as TGTGCCATCAGGATGGGACTAGCGGGGGGCACCGGGGAGCTGTTTTTT. It yields the protein CAIRMGLAGGTGELFF. This sequence joins TRBV10-3 and TRBJ2-2, with 15 bases lining up with TRBD2. With 6 bases clipped from V and 4 bases from J, the junction kept 3 bases outside the gene matches. Germline lookup yields CDR1 ENHRY and CDR2 SYGVKD. The CDR3 is made up of 16 amino acids.

The sample holds one count of this clone. This chain connects TRBV20-1 to TRBJ2-1, with TRBD2 matching 10 bases. Germline V gene lookup returns CDR1 DFQATT and CDR2 SNEGSKA (reference sequence). The CDR3 has 14 amino acids. Losses at the gene ends were 3 bases for V and 5 bases for J; bases not matched to a gene: 4. CDR3 nucleotides: TGCAGTGCTAGTACCGGACTAGCGGACAATGAGCAGTTCTTC. Protein: CSASTGLADNEQFF.

This chain uses TRBV10-1 with TRBJ2-1; a possible D gene is TRBD2 (5 bases). CDR1 and CDR2 from the germline V gene are WNHNN and SYGVQD (reference sequence). The CDR3 runs to 13 residues. Trimming took off 8 bases at V and 8 bases at J, with 16 bases between the two ends. CDR3 DNA sequence: TGCGCCAGCTCACGGGGTTTACTCGATGAGCAGTTCTTC. This translates into CASSRGLLDEQFF.

This chain links TRBV6-2 or TRBV6-3 with TRBJ2-1, with a tentative D call TRBD1 (7 bases). V lost 4 bases to trimming and J lost 8 bases, with 9 bases between them. Germline assignment: CDR1 MNHEY and CDR2 SVGEGT. The CDR3 covers 12 residues. CDR3 DNA: TGTGCCAGCAGTTTCAGGGGGGATGAGCAGTTCTTC. This sequence encodes CASSFRGDEQFF.

The chain joins TRBV18 to TRBJ2-4; 10 positions agree with TRBD2. V shed 3 bases, J shed 5 bases, and the junction held 4 bases outside the gene matches. CDR1 and CDR2 from the germline V gene are KGHSH and LQKENI. The CDR3 spans 15 residues. CDR3 sequence (DNA): TGTGCCAGCTCACCTTCAGCGGGGGGGGAAAACATTCAGTACTTC. Its translation: CASSPSAGGENIQYF.

The chain employs TRBV10-1 and TRBJ2-1; 10 bases align to TRBD2. Germline CDR1 reads WNHNN; CDR2 reads SYGVQD (reference sequence). The V segment lost 5 bases and the J segment 2 bases; nucleotides outside the gene matches: 3. This CDR3 region has 15 residues. The CDR3 coding sequence is TGCGCCAGCAGTCCTCTAGCGGGGGCCTACAATGAGCAGTTCTTC. Translating it yields CASSPLAGAYNEQFF.

V gene TRBV2 combines with J gene TRBJ1-2; 12 bases align to TRBD1. Trimming took 10 bases from V and 7 from J; bases not matched to a gene: 7. CDR1 SNHLY and CDR2 FYNNEI come from the germline V gene. This CDR3 comprises 13 residues. CDR3 sequence (DNA): TGTGCCAACCCGGGACAGGGGGCCTTTGGCTACACCTTC. This codes for CANPGQGAFGYTF.

The chain is built from TRBV12-2 and TRBJ1-1; no check of the table's D call, TRBD1, against the DNA was made. TRBV12-2 is a pseudogene locus. The CDR3 runs to 14 residues. The DNA of the CDR3 is TGTGCAAGTCGCTTAGACAGGGACGGCACTGAAGCTTTCTTT. Translating gives CASRLDRDGTEAFF.

The chain uses TRBV2 and TRBJ2-2; D is ambiguous. Germline V lookup: CDR1 SNHLY, CDR2 FYNNEI. Trimming took 4 bases from V and 6 from J, leaving 9 bases between them. The CDR3 totals 13 residues. DNA of the CDR3: TGTGCCAGCAGTGTTCGGGTAGCCGGGGAGCTGTTTTTT. It codes for CASSVRVAGELFF. Filled out from reference TRBV2 and TRBJ2-2, the complete variable domain reads EPEVTQTPSHQVTQMGQEVILRCVPISNHLYFYWYRQILGQKVEFLVSFYNNEISEKSEIFDDQFSVERPDGSNFTLKIRSTKLEDSAMYFCASSVRVAGELFFGEGSRLTVL.

In its sample, this clone was seen once. This chain joins TRBV27 and TRBJ2-1; 8 bases agree with TRBD2. Germline V gene lookup returns CDR1 MNHEY and CDR2 SMNVEV (reference sequence). This CDR3 has 15 residues. V shed 6 bases and J 4 bases; nucleotides not matched to a gene: 8. Here the CDR3 reads CASRREGLLYNEQFF. The CDR3 nucleotides read TGTGCCAGCAGACGGGAGGGCCTCCTATACAATGAGCAGTTCTTC.

The V call is TRBV5-5, the J call TRBJ1-4; TRBD1 might be the D (5 bases). The CDR3 loop spans 15 amino acids. Germline-derived CDR1 and CDR2 are SGHKS and YYEKEE (reference sequence). V lost 3 bases to trimming and J lost 3 bases, with 12 bases between them. The chain's CDR3 is CASSWTGGANEKLFF. The CDR3 DNA reads as TGTGCCAGCAGCTGGACTGGAGGGGCTAATGAAAAACTGTTTTTT.

The CDR3 nucleotides read TGTGCCAGCTATGACAGGGGGTCCGGGGCCAACGTCCTGACTTTC. It codes for CASYDRGSGANVLTF. The chain employs TRBV2 and TRBJ2-6, with 9 bases identical to TRBD1. V lost 8 bases to trimming and J lost 4 bases; unmatched junction nucleotides: 6. The CDR3 extends over 15 amino acids. CDR1 and CDR2 from the germline V gene are SNHLY and FYNNEI. The full variable domain, rest sourced from reference TRBV2 and TRBJ2-6, is EPEVTQTPSHQVTQMGQEVILRCVPISNHLYFYWYRQILGQKVEFLVSFYNNEISEKSEIFDDQFSVERPDGSNFTLKIRSTKLEDSAMYFCASYDRGSGANVLTFGAGSRLTVL.

This clone has a single count. The rearrangement uses TRBV2 and TRBJ2-5; 9 nucleotides align to TRBD1. Germline V gives CDR1 SNHLY, CDR2 FYNNEI. The CDR3 has 12 residues. V trimming: 8 bases; J trimming: 5 bases; junction bases outside the gene matches: 3. The CDR3 DNA reads as TGTGCCAGCGGGACAGGGAGGGAGACCCAGTACTTC. Encoded protein: CASGTGRETQYF.

J is TRBJ2-1 and V is TRBV19; D uncertain. The CDR3 spans 13 residues. The germline V gene has CDR1 LNHDA and CDR2 SQIVND (reference sequence). V was clipped by 1 base and J by 5 bases, with 6 bases between them. The DNA for the CDR3 is TGTGCCAGTAGTATAGCCCGTGACAATGAGCAGTTCTTC. It translates to CASSIARDNEQFF.

V is TRBV6-4 and J is TRBJ1-2, with D tentatively TRBD1 (6 bases). V lost 6 bases and J lost 4, with 15 bases in between. Germline V gene sequence: CDR1 MRHNA, CDR2 SNTAGT. The CDR3 is 14 amino acids. CDR3 protein: CASSNSGGGYGYTF. The CDR3, as DNA: TGTGCCAGCAGCAACTCTGGGGGCGGCTATGGCTACACCTTC.

This clone was seen a handful of times. J is TRBJ2-7 and V is TRBV5-1; 12 bases align to TRBD2. Germline CDR1 SGHRS, CDR2 YFSETQ. With V trimmed by 0 bases and J by 7 bases, 2 bases remained unmatched. The CDR3 sequence is 14 residues long. The CDR3 spells CASSLGLAGVEQYF. CDR3 sequence (DNA): TGCGCCAGCAGCTTGGGACTAGCGGGAGTTGAGCAGTACTTC. The full variable domain, completed using reference TRBV5-1 and TRBJ2-7, is KAGVTQTPRYLIKTRGQQVTLSCSPISGHRSVSWYQQTPGQGLQFLFEYFSETQRNKGNFPGRFSGRQFSNSRSEMNVSTLELGDSALYLCASSLGLAGVEQYFGPGTRLTVT.

The chain joins TRBV3-1 (or the pseudogene TRBV3-2) to TRBJ1-1; possible D gene TRBD1, 5 bases. Germline V CDR1 and CDR2: LGHDT, YNNKEL (reference sequence). Between the trimmed V and J ends, which lost 0 bases and 1 base, there was a span of 12 bases. CDR3 length equals 16 residues. The CDR3 region is CASSQDLRQGNTEAFF. The CDR3 bases are TGTGCCAGCAGCCAAGATCTAAGGCAGGGGAACACTGAAGCTTTCTTT.

The rearrangement uses TRBV20-1 and TRBJ2-1, with TRBD2 matching over 14 bases. Trimming cost V 3 bases and J 8 bases; bases outside gene matches: 9. CDR1 is DFQATT, CDR2 SNEGSKA, per germline (reference sequence). This CDR3 is built from 16 residues. This chain's CDR3 is CSASHGTSGRGDEQFF. In DNA form, the CDR3 reads TGCAGTGCTAGTCACGGGACTAGCGGGAGAGGCGATGAGCAGTTCTTC.

This chain links TRBV28 with TRBJ1-1; D perhaps matches TRBD1 (5 bases). V was pared by 2 bases and J by 3 bases, with 7 bases between. CDR1 is MDHEN, CDR2 SYDVKM, per germline. There are 13 residues in the CDR3. This CDR3 is CASSLAGHTEAFF. The DNA of the CDR3 is TGTGCCAGCAGTTTAGCAGGGCACACTGAAGCTTTCTTT.

The rearrangement joins TRBV6-6 to TRBJ2-7, with 12 nucleotides matching TRBD2. CDR3 length: 15 residues. CDR1 MNHNY and CDR2 SVGAGI come from the germline V gene (reference sequence). Unmatched junction bases numbered 1, after V lost 4 bases and J lost 0 bases. This CDR3 reads CASSWTSGTSYEQYF. DNA for the CDR3: TGTGCCAGCAGTTGGACTAGCGGGACCTCCTACGAGCAGTACTTC.

This clone came up a few times. The V and J genes are TRBV18 and TRBJ1-2; tentatively, D is TRBD1 (6 bases). The V end lost 2 bases, the J end lost 6 bases, and 19 bases lay between the germline ends. Germline assignment: CDR1 KGHSH and CDR2 LQKENI. This CDR3 is 16 amino acids long. The CDR3 here is CASSPTDSSFLDGYTF. The CDR3 DNA reads as TGTGCCAGCTCACCAACGGACAGCTCCTTCCTAGATGGCTACACCTTC.

J is TRBJ2-7 and V is TRBV7-2; 11 nucleotides match TRBD2. The CDR3 has 14 residues. CDR1 is SGHTA, CDR2 FQGNSA, per germline. The V gene end was trimmed by 0 bases and the J gene end by 7 bases; junction bases not matched to a gene: 2. CDR3 sequence: CASSLARLAGEQYF. The CDR3 nucleotides read TGTGCCAGCAGCTTAGCGAGACTAGCGGGGGAGCAGTACTTC.

This chain uses TRBV11-2 with TRBJ2-6; TRBD1 is a possible D gene (6 bases). The germline V gene encodes CDR1 SGHAT and CDR2 FQNNGV. The CDR3 consists of 17 residues. V gave up 1 base and J gave up 0 bases, with 10 bases separating them. In DNA form, the CDR3 reads TGTGCCAGCAGCTTAGTTGGGACAAGCTCTGGGGCCAACGTCCTGACTTTC. Amino acid sequence: CASSLVGTSSGANVLTF.